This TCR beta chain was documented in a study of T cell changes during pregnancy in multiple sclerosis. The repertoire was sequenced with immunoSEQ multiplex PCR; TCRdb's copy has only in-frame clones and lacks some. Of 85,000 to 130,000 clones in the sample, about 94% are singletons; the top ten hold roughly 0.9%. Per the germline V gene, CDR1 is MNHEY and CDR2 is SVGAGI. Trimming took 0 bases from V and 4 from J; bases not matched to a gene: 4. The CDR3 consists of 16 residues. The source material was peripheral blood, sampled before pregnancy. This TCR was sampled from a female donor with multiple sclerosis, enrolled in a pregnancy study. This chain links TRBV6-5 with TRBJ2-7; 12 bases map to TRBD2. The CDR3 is CASSYSPSGRAYEQYF. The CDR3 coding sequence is TGTGCCAGCAGTTACTCGCCTAGCGGGAGGGCTTACGAGCAGTACTTC.